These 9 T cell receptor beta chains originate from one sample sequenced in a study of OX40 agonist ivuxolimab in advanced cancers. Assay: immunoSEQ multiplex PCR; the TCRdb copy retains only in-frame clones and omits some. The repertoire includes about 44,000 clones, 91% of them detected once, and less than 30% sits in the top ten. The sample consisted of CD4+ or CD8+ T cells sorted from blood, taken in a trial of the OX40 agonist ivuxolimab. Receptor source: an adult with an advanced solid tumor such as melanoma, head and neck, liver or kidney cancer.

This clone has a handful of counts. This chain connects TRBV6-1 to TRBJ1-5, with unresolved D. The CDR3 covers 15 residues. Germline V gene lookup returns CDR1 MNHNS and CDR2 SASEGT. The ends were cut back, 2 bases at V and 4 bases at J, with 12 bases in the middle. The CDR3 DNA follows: TGTGCCAGCAGTGAAAACCAAGGAGAAAATCAGCCCCAGCATTTT. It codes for CASSENQGENQPQHF.

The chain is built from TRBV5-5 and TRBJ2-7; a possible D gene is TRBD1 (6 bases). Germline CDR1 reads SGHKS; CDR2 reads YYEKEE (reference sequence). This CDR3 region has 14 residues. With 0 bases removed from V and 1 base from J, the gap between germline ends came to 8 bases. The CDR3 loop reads CASSLVGGSYEQYF. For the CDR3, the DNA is TGTGCCAGCAGCTTGGTAGGGGGTTCCTACGAGCAGTACTTC.

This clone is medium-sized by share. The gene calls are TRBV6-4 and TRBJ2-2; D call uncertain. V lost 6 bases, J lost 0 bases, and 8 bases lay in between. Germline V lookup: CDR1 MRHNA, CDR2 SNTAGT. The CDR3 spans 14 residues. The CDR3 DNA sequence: TGTGCCAGCAGCGCTGACACGAACACCGGGGAGCTGTTTTTT. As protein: CASSADTNTGELFF.

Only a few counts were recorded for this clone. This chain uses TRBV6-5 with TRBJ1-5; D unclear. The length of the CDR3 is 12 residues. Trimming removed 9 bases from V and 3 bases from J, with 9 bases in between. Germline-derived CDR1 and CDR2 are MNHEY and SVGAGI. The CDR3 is CASRAVNQPQHF. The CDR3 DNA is TGTGCCAGTAGGGCAGTCAATCAGCCCCAGCATTTT.

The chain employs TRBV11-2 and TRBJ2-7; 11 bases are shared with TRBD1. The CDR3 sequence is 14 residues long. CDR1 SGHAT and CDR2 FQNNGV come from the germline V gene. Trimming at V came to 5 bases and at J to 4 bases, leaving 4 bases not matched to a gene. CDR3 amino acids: CASSPGQGAYEQYF. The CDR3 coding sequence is TGTGCCAGCAGCCCAGGACAGGGGGCGTACGAGCAGTACTTC.

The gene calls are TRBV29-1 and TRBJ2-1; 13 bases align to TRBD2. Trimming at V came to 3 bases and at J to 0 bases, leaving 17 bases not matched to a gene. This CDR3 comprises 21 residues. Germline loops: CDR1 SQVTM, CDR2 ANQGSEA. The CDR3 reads CSVEGLAGFSKGRSSYNEQFF. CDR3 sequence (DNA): TGCAGCGTTGAGGGACTAGCGGGATTTTCAAAGGGCAGGAGCTCCTACAATGAGCAGTTCTTC.

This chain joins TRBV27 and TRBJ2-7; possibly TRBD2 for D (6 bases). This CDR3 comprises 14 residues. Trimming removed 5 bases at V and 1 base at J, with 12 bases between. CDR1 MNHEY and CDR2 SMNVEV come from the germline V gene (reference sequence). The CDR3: CASSVYGGSYEQYF. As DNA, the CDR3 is TGTGCCAGCAGTGTTTACGGGGGTTCCTACGAGCAGTACTTC.

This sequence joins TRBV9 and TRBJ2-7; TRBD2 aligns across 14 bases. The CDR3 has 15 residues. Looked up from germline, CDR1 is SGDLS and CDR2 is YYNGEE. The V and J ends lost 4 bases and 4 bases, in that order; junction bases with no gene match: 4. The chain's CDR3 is CASSPGTSGGYEQYF. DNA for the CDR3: TGTGCCAGCAGCCCCGGGACTAGCGGGGGATACGAGCAGTACTTC.

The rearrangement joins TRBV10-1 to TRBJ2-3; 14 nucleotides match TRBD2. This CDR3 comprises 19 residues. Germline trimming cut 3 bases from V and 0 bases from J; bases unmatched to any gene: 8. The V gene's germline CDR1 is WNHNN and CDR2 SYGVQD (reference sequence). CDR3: CASSEGETSGRASTDTQYF. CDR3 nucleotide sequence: TGCGCCAGCAGTGAAGGGGAGACTAGCGGGAGGGCGAGCACAGATACGCAGTATTTT.